What follows is one T cell receptor beta chain and its context. Its antigen is not known. Germline CDR1 is SQVTM and CDR2 is ANQGSEA. The CDR3 runs to 15 residues. The data stem from a study of T cells expressing NK-cell markers. Study-wide results and caveats: A handful of donors likewise had their CD3+CD56-NKG2C+ fraction led by these clonotypes.

TCRdb re-called the 5' RACE reads; one entry per CDR3 protein, DNA not given. Its table records over 350,000 distinct CDR3 sequences. The sample was blood T cells: a sorted CD56 or NKG2C T cell subset, CD4+ or CD8+ T cells, or bulk PBMC T cells (not recorded which). The chain combines TRBV29-1 with TRBJ2-2. This TCR came from a woman in her fifties or sixties in good health. The CDR3 here is CSVGKRRTNTGELFF.